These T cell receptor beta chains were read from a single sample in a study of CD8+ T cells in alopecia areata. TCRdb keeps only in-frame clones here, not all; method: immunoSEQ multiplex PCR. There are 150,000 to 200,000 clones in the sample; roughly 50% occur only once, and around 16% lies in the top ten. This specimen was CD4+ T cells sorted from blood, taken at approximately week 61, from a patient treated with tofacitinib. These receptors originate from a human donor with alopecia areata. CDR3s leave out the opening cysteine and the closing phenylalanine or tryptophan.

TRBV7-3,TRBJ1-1,ASSLDGTGGAGEAF
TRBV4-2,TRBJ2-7,ASSQSSYEQY
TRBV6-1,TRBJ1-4,ASTLQVDDEKLF
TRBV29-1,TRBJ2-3,SVRQDSTDTQY
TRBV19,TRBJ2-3,ASSIGLTTDTQY
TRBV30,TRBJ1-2,AWSQGTYGYT
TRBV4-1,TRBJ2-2,ASSQDGSGALFSGELF
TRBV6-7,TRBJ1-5,ASSLARAIGNQPQH
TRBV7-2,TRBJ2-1,ASSTPGVYEQF
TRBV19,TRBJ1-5,ATQIARNQPQH
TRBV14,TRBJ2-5,ASSQVQETQY
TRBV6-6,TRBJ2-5,ASSYSMGGQETQY
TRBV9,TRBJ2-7,ASSVGYKPSYEQY
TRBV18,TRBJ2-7,ASSPTWRGYEQY
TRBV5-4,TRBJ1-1,ASSLDLNTEAF
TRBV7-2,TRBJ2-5,ASSLDRIETQY
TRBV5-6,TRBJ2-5,ASSLRAGETQY